This T cell receptor (beta chain) is from a study of regulatory T cells in long-lasting Graves disease. CDR1 is SQVTM and CDR2 is ANQGSEA in the germline V gene. This CDR3 region has 12 residues. The time point is: newly diagnosed GD, antithyroid drugs for less than 3 months. PBMCs were the source of the RNA used for TCR sequencing. This clonotype was detected ten times or more. Germline and junction disagree at one end, which may indicate a read error. To make TCR beta libraries, researchers used iRepertoire HTBI primers and Arm-PCR of CDR3 regions. One entry per CDR3 protein results from TCRdb running MiXCR on the multiplex PCR reads. This sample has around 230,000 distinct CDR3 sequences, with about 18% found just once.

The V and J genes are TRBV29-1 and TRBJ2-3; D gene ambiguous. The source of this sequence is a female donor with Graves disease. The source material was peripheral blood mononuclear cells (PBMCs), sampled at new diagnosis, from a patient treated with antithyroid drugs. The CDR3 DNA sequence: TGCAGCATTGAAGTCACCACAGATACGCAGTATTTT. This sequence encodes CSIEVTTDTQYF.